These T cell receptor beta chains were read from a single sample in a study of regulatory T cells in long-lasting Graves disease. TCRdb re-derived calls from the multiplex PCR reads in MiXCR, one entry per CDR3 protein. The repertoire consists of about 300,000 distinct CDR3 sequences, with roughly 18% occurring once and the leading ten covering less than 40%. Sequences were derived from peripheral blood mononuclear cells (PBMCs), sampled at new diagnosis, from a patient treated with antithyroid drugs. These receptors all come from a female donor with Graves disease. The CDR3 runs from the conserved cysteine through the conserved F or W. D genes are given only for firm matches. Expanded clones are given a class, and other clones once, few, many or no size at all.

cdr3_aa cdr3_nt j_call clone_size d_call v_call
CASRETGGIEYF TGTGCCAGCAGGGAGACAGGGGGTATAGAGTATTTT TRBJ2-3 few TRBD1 TRBV27
CASSQDGAAYEQYF TGTGCCAGCAGCCAAGACGGAGCGGCCTACGAGCAGTACTTC TRBJ2-7 many NA TRBV11-2
CASKQRWGPDTQCF TGCGCCAGCAAACAGCGATGGGGCCCAGATACGCAGTGTTTT TRBJ2-3 NA NA TRBV5-1
CASSGLVTSGRVTDTQYF TGTGCCAGCAGCGGCCTGGTAACTAGCGGGAGGGTTACAGATACGCAGTATTTT TRBJ2-3 NA TRBD2 TRBV5-6
CASSGTETGELFF TGTGCCAGTTCCGGGACAGAGACCGGGGAGCTGTTTTTT TRBJ2-2 NA TRBD1 TRBV19
CASSAALASEQYF TGTGCCAGCAGCGCGGCCCTCGCGAGCGAGCAGTACTTC TRBJ2-7 many NA TRBV7-2
CASGLVLSSSGRAEKAKNIQYF TGTGCTAGTGGTTTGGTACTTTCTTCTAGCGGGAGAGCGGAAAAAGCCAAAAACATTCAGTACTTC TRBJ2-4 NA TRBD2 TRBV12-5
CACPGLTGEQYF TGTGCCTGCCCAGGGCTTACGGGAGAGCAGTACTTC TRBJ2-7 many NA TRBV30
CAISGQSEAFF TGTGCCATCAGTGGCCAGAGTGAAGCTTTCTTT TRBJ1-1 many NA TRBV10-3
CSVDKRRGGDDEQFF TGCAGCGTTGATAAACGCCGAGGGGGAGACGATGAGCAGTTCTTC TRBJ2-1 many NA TRBV29-1
CASSLSWDEQYF TGTGCCAGCAGCTTGTCCTGGGACGAGCAGTACTTC TRBJ2-7 many NA TRBV28
CASSLAREPERWTWNEQFF TGTGCCAGCAGCTTAGCCCGGGAGCCCGAACGGTGGACCTGGAATGAGCAGTTCTTC TRBJ2-1 many NA TRBV7-2
CASSLGSGGSYNGQFF TGTGCCAGCAGCTTAGGATCAGGAGGCTCCTACAATGGGCAGTTCTTC TRBJ2-1 NA NA TRBV11-2
CASSLGLTSGRGEQFF NA TRBJ2-1 many NA TRBV5-1
CASSAGTGLSNQYF TGTGCCAGCAGCGCCGGGACAGGGTTGAGTAATCAGTACTTC TRBJ2-4 many TRBD1 TRBV28
CASSLRETLQETQYF TGTGCCAGTAGTTTGCGGGAGACCCTCCAAGAGACCCAGTACTTC TRBJ2-5 few TRBD2 TRBV19
CASSGKISTDTQYF TGTGCCAGCAGCGGAAAGATTAGCACAGATACGCAGTATTTT TRBJ2-3 many NA TRBV9
CASKQTSGRDEQFF TGTGCCAGCAAGCAGACTAGCGGGCGGGATGAGCAGTTCTTC TRBJ2-1 many TRBD2 TRBV2
CSVETLDRLLVDTDTQYF TGCAGCGTTGAGACCCTCGACAGGCTCCTTGTAGACACAGATACGCAGTATTTT TRBJ2-3 many NA TRBV29-1
CASSTLASPLHF TGTGCCAGCAGTACCTTGGCTTCACCCCTCCACTTT TRBJ1-6 few NA TRBV12-3/TRBV12-4
CASSSSGSQPQHF TGTGCCAGCAGCTCCTCCGGGAGTCAGCCCCAGCATTTT TRBJ1-5 many NA TRBV11-3
CASSNTGTDGYTF TGTGCCAGCAGTAATACAGGGACAGATGGCTACACCTTC TRBJ1-2 many TRBD1 TRBV6-1
CASSAEGVNTEAFF TGTGCCAGCAGTGCCGAGGGGGTGAACACTGAAGCTTTCTTT TRBJ1-1 many NA TRBV9
CASSYNGDRGHEQYF TGTGCCAGCAGTTACAATGGAGACAGAGGGCACGAGCAGTACTTC TRBJ2-7 many NA TRBV6-5
CATSDRGAFQPQHF TGTGCCACCAGTGATAGGGGGGCGTTTCAGCCCCAGCATTTT TRBJ1-5 NA NA TRBV24-1
CASSDPRGGASNTEAFF TGTGCCAGCAGTGACCCCAGGGGGGGGGCCTCGAACACTGAAGCTTTCTTT TRBJ1-1 NA TRBD1 TRBV28
CASSLDPGQKLFF TGTGCCAGCAGTTTAGATCCGGGACAAAAACTGTTTTTT TRBJ1-4 NA NA TRBV12-3/TRBV12-4